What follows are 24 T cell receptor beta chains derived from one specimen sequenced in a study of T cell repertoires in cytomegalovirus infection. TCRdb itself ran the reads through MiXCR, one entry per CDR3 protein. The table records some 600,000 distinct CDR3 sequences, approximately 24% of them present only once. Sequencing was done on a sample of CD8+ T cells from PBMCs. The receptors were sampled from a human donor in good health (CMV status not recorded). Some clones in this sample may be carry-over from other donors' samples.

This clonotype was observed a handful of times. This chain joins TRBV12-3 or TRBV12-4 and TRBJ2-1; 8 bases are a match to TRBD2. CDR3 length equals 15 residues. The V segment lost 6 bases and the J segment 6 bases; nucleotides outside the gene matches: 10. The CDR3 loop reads CASSFRGGLFNEQFF. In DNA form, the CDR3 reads TGTGCCAGCAGCTTTCGGGGGGGCCTTTTCAATGAGCAGTTCTTC.

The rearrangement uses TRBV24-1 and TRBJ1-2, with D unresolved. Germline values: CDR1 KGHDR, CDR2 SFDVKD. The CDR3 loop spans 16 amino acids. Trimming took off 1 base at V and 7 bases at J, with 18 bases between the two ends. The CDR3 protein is CATSDFDGGPRVGYTF. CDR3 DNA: TGTGCCACCAGTGATTTTGATGGAGGCCCTCGCGTTGGCTACACCTTC.

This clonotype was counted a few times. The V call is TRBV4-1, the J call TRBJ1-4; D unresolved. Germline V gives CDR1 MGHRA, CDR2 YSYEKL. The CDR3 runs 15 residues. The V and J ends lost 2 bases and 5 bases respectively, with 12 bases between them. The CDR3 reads CASSQYTGRNEKLFF. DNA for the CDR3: TGCGCCAGCAGCCAATACACCGGACGGAATGAAAAACTGTTTTTT.

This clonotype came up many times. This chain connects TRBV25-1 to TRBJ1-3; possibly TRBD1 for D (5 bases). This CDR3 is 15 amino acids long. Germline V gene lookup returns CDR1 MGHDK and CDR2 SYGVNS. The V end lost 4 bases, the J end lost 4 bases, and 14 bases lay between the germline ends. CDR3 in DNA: TGTGCCAGCAGTGCCAGGACAAAGTCCGGAAACACCATATATTTT. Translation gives CASSARTKSGNTIYF.

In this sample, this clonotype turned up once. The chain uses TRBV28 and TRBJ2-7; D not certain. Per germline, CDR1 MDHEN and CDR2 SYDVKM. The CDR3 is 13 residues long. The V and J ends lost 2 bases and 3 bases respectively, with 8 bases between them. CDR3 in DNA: TGTGCCAGCAGTTTACTGCTAAACTACGAGCAGTACGTC. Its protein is CASSLLLNYEQYV.

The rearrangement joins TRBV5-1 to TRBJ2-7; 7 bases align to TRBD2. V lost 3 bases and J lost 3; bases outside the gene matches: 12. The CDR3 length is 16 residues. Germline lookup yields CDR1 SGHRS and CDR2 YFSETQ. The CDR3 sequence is CASSSDGTTGDYEQYF. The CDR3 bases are TGCGCCAGCAGCTCAGATGGGACTACGGGGGACTACGAGCAGTACTTC.

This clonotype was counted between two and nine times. CDR3 sequence: CASSEALTSNQPQHF. The DNA of the CDR3 is TGTGCCAGCAGTGAAGCGCTTACCTCCAATCAGCCCCAGCATTTT. The V gene is TRBV2, the J gene TRBJ1-5; D is ambiguous. CDR3 length: 15 amino acids. Germline CDR1 SNHLY, CDR2 FYNNEI. V was clipped by 0 bases and J by 3 bases, with 9 bases between them.

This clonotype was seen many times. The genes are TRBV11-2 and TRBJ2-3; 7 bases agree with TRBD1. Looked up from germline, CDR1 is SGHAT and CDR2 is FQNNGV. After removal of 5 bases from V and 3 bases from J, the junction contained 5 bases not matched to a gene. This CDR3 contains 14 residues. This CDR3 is CASSKGQLTDTQYF. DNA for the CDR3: TGTGCCAGCAGCAAGGGACAGCTGACAGATACGCAGTATTTT.

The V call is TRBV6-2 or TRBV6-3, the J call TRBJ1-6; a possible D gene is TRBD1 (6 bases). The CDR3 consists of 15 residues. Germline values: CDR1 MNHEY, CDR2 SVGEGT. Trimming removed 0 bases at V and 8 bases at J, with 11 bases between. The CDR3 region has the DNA TGTGCCAGCAGTTACTCGGAGGACAGATATTCACCCCTCCACTTT. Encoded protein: CASSYSEDRYSPLHF.

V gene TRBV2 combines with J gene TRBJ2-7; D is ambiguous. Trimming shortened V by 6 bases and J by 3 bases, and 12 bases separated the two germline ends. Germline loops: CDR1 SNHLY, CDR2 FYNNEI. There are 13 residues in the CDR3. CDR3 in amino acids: CASRLRSGYEQYF. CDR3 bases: TGTGCCAGCAGGCTCAGGTCAGGCTACGAGCAGTACTTC.

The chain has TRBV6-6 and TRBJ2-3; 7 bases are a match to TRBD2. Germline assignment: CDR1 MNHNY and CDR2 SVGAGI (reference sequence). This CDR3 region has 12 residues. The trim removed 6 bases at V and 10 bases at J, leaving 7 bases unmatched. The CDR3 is CASRGGTGPQYF. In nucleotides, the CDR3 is TGTGCCAGCAGGGGGGGGACCGGCCCGCAGTATTTT.

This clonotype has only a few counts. The CDR3 sequence: CASRLPGDEKLFF. For the CDR3, the DNA is TGTGCCAGCAGACTACCCGGAGACGAAAAACTGTTTTTT. The rearrangement joins TRBV6-6 to TRBJ1-4; D uncertain. Trimming left V 6 bases short and J 8 bases short, with 13 bases between. The CDR3 is 13 residues long. Per the germline V gene, CDR1 is MNHNY and CDR2 is SVGAGI (reference sequence).

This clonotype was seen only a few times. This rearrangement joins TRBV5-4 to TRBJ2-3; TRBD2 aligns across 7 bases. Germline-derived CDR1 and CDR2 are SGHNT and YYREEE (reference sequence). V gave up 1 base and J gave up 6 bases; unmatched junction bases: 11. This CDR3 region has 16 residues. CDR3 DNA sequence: TGTGCCAGCAGCTTGCCGGAGCGGGGCCCCCTGGATACGCAGTATTTT. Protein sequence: CASSLPERGPLDTQYF.

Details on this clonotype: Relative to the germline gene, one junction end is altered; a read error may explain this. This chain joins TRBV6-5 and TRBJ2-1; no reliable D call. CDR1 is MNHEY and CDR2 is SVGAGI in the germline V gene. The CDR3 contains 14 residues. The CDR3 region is CASSYTAYSNGQFF. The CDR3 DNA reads TGTGCCAGCAGTTACACGGCCTATTCCAATGGGCAGTTCTTC.

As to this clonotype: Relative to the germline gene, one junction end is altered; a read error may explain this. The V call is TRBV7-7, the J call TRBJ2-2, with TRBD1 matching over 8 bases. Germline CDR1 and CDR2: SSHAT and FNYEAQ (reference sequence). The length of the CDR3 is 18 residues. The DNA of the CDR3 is TGTGCTAGCAGCCTTTATACAACCGGGACAGGGAACACCGGGGAGCTGTTTTTT. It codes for CASSLYTTGTGNTGELFF.

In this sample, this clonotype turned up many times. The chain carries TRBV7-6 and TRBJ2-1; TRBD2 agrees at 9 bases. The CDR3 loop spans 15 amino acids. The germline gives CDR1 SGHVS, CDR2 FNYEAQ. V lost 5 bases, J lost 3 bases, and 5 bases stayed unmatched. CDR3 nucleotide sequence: TGTGCCAGCAGCATTAGCGGGGGAAACTACAATGAGCAGTTCTTC. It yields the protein CASSISGGNYNEQFF.

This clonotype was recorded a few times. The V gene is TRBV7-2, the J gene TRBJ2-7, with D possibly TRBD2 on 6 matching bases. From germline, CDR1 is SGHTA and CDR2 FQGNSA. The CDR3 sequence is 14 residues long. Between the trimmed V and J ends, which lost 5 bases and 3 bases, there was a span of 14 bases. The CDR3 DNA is TGTGCCAGCAGCCAACCGGAGGGACTCTACGAGCAGTACTTC. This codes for CASSQPEGLYEQYF.

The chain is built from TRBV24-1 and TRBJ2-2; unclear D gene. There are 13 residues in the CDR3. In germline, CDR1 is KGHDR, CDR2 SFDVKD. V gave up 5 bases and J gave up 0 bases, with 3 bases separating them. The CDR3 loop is CATSAPNTGELFF. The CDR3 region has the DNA TGTGCCACCAGTGCTCCGAACACCGGGGAGCTGTTTTTT.

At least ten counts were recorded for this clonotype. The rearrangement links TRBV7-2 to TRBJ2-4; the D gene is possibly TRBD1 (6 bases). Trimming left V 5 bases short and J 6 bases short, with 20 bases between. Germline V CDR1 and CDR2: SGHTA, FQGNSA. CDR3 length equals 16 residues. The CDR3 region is CASSPPDRPQGNIQYF. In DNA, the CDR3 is TGTGCCAGCAGCCCCCCCGATAGACCACAGGGAAACATTCAGTACTTC.

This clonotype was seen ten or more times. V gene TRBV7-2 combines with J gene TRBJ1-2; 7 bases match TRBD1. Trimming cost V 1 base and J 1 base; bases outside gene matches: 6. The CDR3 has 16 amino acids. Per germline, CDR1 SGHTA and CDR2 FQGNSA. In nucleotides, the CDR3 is TGTGCCAGCAGCTTAGTCTACGGGACAGATAACTATGGCTACACCTTC. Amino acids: CASSLVYGTDNYGYTF. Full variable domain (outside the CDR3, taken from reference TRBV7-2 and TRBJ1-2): GAGVSQSPSNKVTEKGKDVELRCDPISGHTALYWYRQSLGQGLEFLIYFQGNSAPDKSGLPSDRFSAERTGGSVSTLTIQRTQQEDSAVYLCASSLVYGTDNYGYTFGSGTRLTVV.

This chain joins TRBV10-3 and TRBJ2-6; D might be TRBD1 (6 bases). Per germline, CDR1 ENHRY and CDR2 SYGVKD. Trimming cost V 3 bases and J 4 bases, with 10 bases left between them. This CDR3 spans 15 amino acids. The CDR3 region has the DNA TGTGCCATCAGTGATAGGGGGACCGGGGCCAACGTCCTGACTTTC. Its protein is CAISDRGTGANVLTF.

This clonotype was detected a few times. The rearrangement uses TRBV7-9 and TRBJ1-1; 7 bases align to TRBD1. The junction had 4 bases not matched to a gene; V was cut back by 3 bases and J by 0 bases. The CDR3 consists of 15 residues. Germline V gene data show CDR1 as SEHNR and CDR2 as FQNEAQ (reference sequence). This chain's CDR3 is CASSFTQGVNTEAFF. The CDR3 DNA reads TGTGCCAGCAGCTTCACCCAGGGGGTGAACACTGAAGCTTTCTTT.

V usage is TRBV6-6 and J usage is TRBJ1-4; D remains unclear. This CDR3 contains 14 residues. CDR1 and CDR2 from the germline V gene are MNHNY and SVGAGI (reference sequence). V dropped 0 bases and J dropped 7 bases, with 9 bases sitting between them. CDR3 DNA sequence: TGTGCCAGCAGTTACTCAGAGGGCTCTGAAAAACTGTTTTTT. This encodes CASSYSEGSEKLFF.

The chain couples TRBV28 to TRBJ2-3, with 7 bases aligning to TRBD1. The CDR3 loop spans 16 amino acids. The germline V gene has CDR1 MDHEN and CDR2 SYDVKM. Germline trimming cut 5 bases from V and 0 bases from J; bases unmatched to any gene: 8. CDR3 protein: CASSPTAGGSTDTQYF. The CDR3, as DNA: TGTGCCAGCAGTCCCACCGCAGGGGGAAGCACAGATACGCAGTATTTT.